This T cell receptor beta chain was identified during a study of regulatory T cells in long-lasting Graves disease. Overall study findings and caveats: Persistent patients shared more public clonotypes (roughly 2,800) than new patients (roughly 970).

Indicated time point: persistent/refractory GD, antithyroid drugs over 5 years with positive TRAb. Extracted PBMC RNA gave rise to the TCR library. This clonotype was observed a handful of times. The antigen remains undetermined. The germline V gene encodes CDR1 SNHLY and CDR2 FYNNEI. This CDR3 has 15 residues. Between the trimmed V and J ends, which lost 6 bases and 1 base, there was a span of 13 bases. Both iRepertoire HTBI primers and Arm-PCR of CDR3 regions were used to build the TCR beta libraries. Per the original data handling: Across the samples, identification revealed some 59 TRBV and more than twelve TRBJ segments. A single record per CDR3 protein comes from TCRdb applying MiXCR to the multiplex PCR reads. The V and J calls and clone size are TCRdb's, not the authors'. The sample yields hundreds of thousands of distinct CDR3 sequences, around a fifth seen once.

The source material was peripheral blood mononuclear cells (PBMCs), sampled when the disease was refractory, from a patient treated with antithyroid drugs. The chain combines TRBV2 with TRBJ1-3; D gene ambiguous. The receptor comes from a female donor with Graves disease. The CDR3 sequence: CASSADTVSGNTIYF. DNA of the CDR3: TGTGCCAGCAGCGCAGATACAGTATCTGGAAACACCATATATTTT.